The rows below give T cell receptor beta chains drawn from one sample of a study of blood T cell repertoires in COVID-19. Generated by immunoSEQ multiplex PCR, the TCRdb table keeps only in-frame clones and is missing some. The sample comprises approximately 99,000 clones, roughly 86% of which are singletons, and 10% to 15% rests with the top ten. Source material: peripheral blood. The receptor source for this set is a woman aged 55-69 years in a cohort sampled during active or convalescent COVID-19. The conserved cysteine and the conserved F or W are not part of the CDR3 here.

v_call: TRBV27
j_call: TRBJ2-1
cdr3_aa: ASSLSPPGNLNNEQF

v_call: TRBV19
j_call: TRBJ2-1
cdr3_aa: ASSMKGAGLLGEQF

v_call: TRBV2
j_call: TRBJ1-2
cdr3_aa: ASAPARGGYT

v_call: TRBV5-4
j_call: TRBJ1-2
cdr3_aa: ASSSITRGAWGYGYT

v_call: TRBV19
j_call: TRBJ2-7
cdr3_aa: ASSKPGQGAHEQY

v_call: TRBV19
j_call: TRBJ1-1
cdr3_aa: ATARDRRITEAF

v_call: TRBV7-9
j_call: TRBJ2-3
cdr3_aa: ASSQPSSGGTDTQY

v_call: TRBV15
j_call: TRBJ2-4
cdr3_aa: ATSRGTGTGGRGKNIQY

v_call: TRBV5-1
j_call: TRBJ1-1
cdr3_aa: ASSFREDTEAF

v_call: TRBV7-3
j_call: TRBJ1-1
cdr3_aa: ASSLPWSANTEAF

v_call: TRBV11-2
j_call: TRBJ2-1
cdr3_aa: ASSSSSLITYNEQF

v_call: TRBV7-8
j_call: TRBJ2-5
cdr3_aa: ASSLAPGRVETQY

v_call: TRBV3-1/TRBV3-2
j_call: TRBJ1-3
cdr3_aa: ASSPIRGRNSGNTIY

v_call: TRBV3-1/TRBV3-2
j_call: TRBJ2-5
cdr3_aa: ASSLGGDPKTQY

v_call: TRBV19
j_call: TRBJ2-6
cdr3_aa: ASSLRTGAATFISGANVLT

v_call: TRBV4-1
j_call: TRBJ2-5
cdr3_aa: ASSQDPAGAPLGTQY

v_call: TRBV19
j_call: TRBJ1-5
cdr3_aa: ASRDRDNQPQH

v_call: TRBV19
j_call: TRBJ2-7
cdr3_aa: ASNPGQGFYEQY

v_call: TRBV5-1
j_call: TRBJ2-2
cdr3_aa: ASSLLTGSTGELF

v_call: TRBV9
j_call: TRBJ2-1
cdr3_aa: ASSDGTGGFYNEQF

v_call: TRBV15
j_call: TRBJ2-7
cdr3_aa: ATSWGLAGGPHEQY

v_call: TRBV7-8
j_call: TRBJ2-1
cdr3_aa: ASSAYRGEQF

v_call: TRBV3-1/TRBV3-2
j_call: TRBJ2-2
cdr3_aa: ASTPREVGTGELF

v_call: TRBV10-3
j_call: TRBJ2-3
cdr3_aa: AISESGAGLTDTQY

v_call: TRBV5-4
j_call: TRBJ2-3
cdr3_aa: ASSQRERGSTDTQY

v_call: TRBV3-1/TRBV3-2
j_call: TRBJ2-7
cdr3_aa: ASSQAALAGTLYEQY

v_call: TRBV28
j_call: TRBJ1-2
cdr3_aa: ASGTGQGTYLYGYT

v_call: TRBV14
j_call: TRBJ2-2
cdr3_aa: ASTLTHPTGQPRGGELF

v_call: TRBV7-9
j_call: TRBJ2-2
cdr3_aa: ASSLAEEQRNTGELF

v_call: TRBV11-2
j_call: TRBJ2-7
cdr3_aa: ASSYRATGGIYEQY

v_call: TRBV28
j_call: TRBJ1-1
cdr3_aa: ASIGGTQEAF

v_call: TRBV21-1
j_call: TRBJ1-5
cdr3_aa: ASSKALRKDRHSNQPQH

v_call: TRBV19
j_call: TRBJ1-4
cdr3_aa: ASSSGTGGEKLF

v_call: TRBV19
j_call: TRBJ2-1
cdr3_aa: ASRPSGSNEQF

v_call: TRBV7-9
j_call: TRBJ1-1
cdr3_aa: ASTWDTTSRNTEAF

v_call: TRBV9
j_call: TRBJ1-4
cdr3_aa: ASSVGTARSEKLF

v_call: TRBV7-9
j_call: TRBJ2-7
cdr3_aa: ASSLSMAPGEQY

v_call: TRBV7-9
j_call: TRBJ1-5
cdr3_aa: ASSLAGGIPQH

v_call: TRBV2
j_call: TRBJ1-6
cdr3_aa: ASKVRVDSPLH

v_call: TRBV19
j_call: TRBJ2-2
cdr3_aa: ASSIASLGPGELF

v_call: TRBV5-8
j_call: TRBJ1-1
cdr3_aa: ASSPGGGWDTEAF

v_call: TRBV3-1/TRBV3-2
j_call: TRBJ1-2
cdr3_aa: ASSPLGANYGYT

v_call: TRBV5-1
j_call: TRBJ2-3
cdr3_aa: ASSLGQISTDTQY

v_call: TRBV28
j_call: TRBJ1-5
cdr3_aa: ASSRDTGVRSNQPQH

v_call: TRBV5-1
j_call: TRBJ1-1
cdr3_aa: ASSLGALNAEAF

v_call: TRBV7-9
j_call: TRBJ1-1
cdr3_aa: ASSLGQMNTEAF

v_call: TRBV2
j_call: TRBJ1-5
cdr3_aa: ASSESGSSNQPQH

v_call: TRBV27
j_call: TRBJ2-1
cdr3_aa: ASSPNPRAGGLGEQF

v_call: TRBV5-1
j_call: TRBJ2-2
cdr3_aa: ASRSGTGYGELF

v_call: TRBV15
j_call: TRBJ2-5
cdr3_aa: ATSRDLTVTGSETQY

v_call: TRBV18
j_call: TRBJ1-6
cdr3_aa: ASSPPGSPLH

v_call: TRBV5-1
j_call: TRBJ1-1
cdr3_aa: ASSPGTVGDTEAF

v_call: TRBV6-1
j_call: TRBJ1-5
cdr3_aa: ASSDGGGQPQH

v_call: TRBV4-1
j_call: TRBJ1-5
cdr3_aa: ASSQDWQVLGNQPQH

v_call: TRBV3-1/TRBV3-2
j_call: TRBJ2-7
cdr3_aa: ASTAPTGHQGAYEQY

v_call: TRBV5-1
j_call: TRBJ2-2
cdr3_aa: ASRTRLNTGELF

v_call: TRBV6-5
j_call: TRBJ1-4
cdr3_aa: ASRLQGIPNEKLF